This TCR beta chain was recovered during a study of cytomegalovirus exposure and HLA in healthy donors. Notes on the study in general: A list of roughly 160 TCR beta chains associated with cytomegalovirus was given. Across donors, most TCRs were seen rarely, yet some public ones were widespread. It was confirmed in vitro that a few of the CMV-associated chains were specific for CMV antigens. Reports indicated that the classifier achieved high specificity and sensitivity in diagnosing cytomegalovirus status.

Per germline, CDR1 SNHLY and CDR2 FYNNEI. The CDR3 has 13 residues. With 8 bases removed from V and 3 bases from J, the gap between germline ends came to 11 bases. This clone has only one observation. The antigen remains undetermined. Measured with immunoSEQ multiplex PCR; TCRdb has only the in-frame clones, and not every one. There are over 150,000 clones in the sample; about 86% occur only once, and 2.8% lies in the top ten. The sequenced material came from PBMCs. V is TRBV2 and J is TRBJ1-3; a weak D match, TRBD1 (6 bases). The origin of this receptor is a woman under 30 in good health and CMV-seropositive. The CDR3 coding sequence is TGTGCCAGCCGGGACACCCTTGGAAACACCATATATTTT. Protein sequence: CASRDTLGNTIYF.